This T cell receptor beta chain was profiled in a study of spatial heterogeneity in lung cancer. TCRdb reprocessed the 5' RACE reads via MiXCR and lists one record per CDR3 protein. The sample gives around 45,000 distinct CDR3 sequences, about 22% of which show up once; approximately 6.8% is in the top ten. The CDR3 spans 14 residues. V lost 3 bases to trimming and J lost 4 bases, with 9 bases between them. Germline CDR1 SGHTA, CDR2 FQGTGA. Indicated time point: blood at routine non-recurrence follow-up after resection. The gene calls are TRBV7-3 and TRBJ2-2; D is unresolved. Sequencing was performed on PBMCs, taken at follow-up. This clonotype was sampled from a female donor with early-stage non-small cell lung cancer. The CDR3 loop reads CASSLVHSTGELFF. In DNA, the CDR3 is TGTGCCAGCAGCTTGGTCCACAGCACCGGGGAGCTGTTTTTT.